The following is a T cell receptor beta chain sequence with its context. No antigen is known for it. The CDR3 has 18 amino acids. The germline CDR1 and CDR2 sequences are MDHEN and SYDVKM. The V gene lost 4 bases and the J gene lost 0 bases, with 21 bases spanning the gap. These data come from a study of T cell repertoires in cytomegalovirus infection. Study as a whole: It was recently identified HLA-C-restricted and well-studied HLA-B-restricted CMV epitopes that the study used. It can be stated that public TCR beta signatures indicated CMV infection as well as a matching HLA type.

Each CDR3 protein gets one entry after TCRdb re-called the reads with MiXCR. The sample lists 55,000 to 85,000 distinct CDR3 sequences, 20% to 25% occurring once. This sequence originates from a human donor in good health (CMV status not recorded). Some clones in this sample may be carry-over from other donors' samples. This material consisted of CD8+ T cells from cultured PBMCs, taken from culture after CMV antigen stimulation. This chain connects TRBV28 to TRBJ1-1, with D unclear. The CDR3 is CASSSGRSDLYLNTEAFF. In DNA form, the CDR3 reads TGTGCCAGCAGTTCCGGTCGGTCAGACCTTTACTTGAACACTGAAGCTTTCTTT. The full variable domain, completed using reference TRBV28 and TRBJ1-1, is DVKVTQSSRYLVKRTGEKVFLECVQDMDHENMFWYRQDPGLGLRLIYFSYDVKMKEKGDIPEGYSVSREKKERFSLILESASTNQTSMYLCASSSGRSDLYLNTEAFFGQGTRLTVV.